Ten or more counts support the clone carrying this T cell receptor beta chain. As yet, its antigen is unknown. The time point is: sample taken at primary tumor resection. Samples were obtained from 70 or so donors, all untreated early-stage non-small cell lung cancer patients. The authors sequenced whole RNA from tumor, nontumor lung or frozen PBMC without sorting. These data come from a study of spatial heterogeneity in lung cancer. Across the study: For tumor regions, TCR transcript counts showed a strong correlation with a T cell module score derived from matched bulk RNA-seq.

Overall study results and limits: Counts of expanded intratumoral alpha and beta TCRs tracked tumor mutation counts. Alpha chain coverage of tumor T cells was estimated at around 7%, and beta chain coverage at 13% to 15%.

TCRdb re-derived calls from the 5' RACE reads in MiXCR, one entry per CDR3 protein. The sample includes about 13,000 distinct CDR3 sequences, around 6.1% of them seen just once. The clonotype was recovered from a female donor with early-stage non-small cell lung cancer. The material was lung tumor tissue, obtained at surgery.

The CDR3 region has the DNA TGTGCCAGCAGCCAAGAACTCGGACGGTCCTTGAACACTGAAGCTTTCTTT. As protein: CASSQELGRSLNTEAFF. The chain joins TRBV3-1 to TRBJ1-1; D remains unclear. The CDR3 runs to 17 residues. From germline, CDR1 is LGHDT and CDR2 YNNKEL (reference sequence). The ends were cut back, 0 bases at V and 0 bases at J, with 14 bases in the middle.